A single sample is the source of the 20 T cell receptor beta chains below, sequenced in a study of blood T cell repertoires in COVID-19. Here immunoSEQ multiplex PCR was the method, and the copy in TCRdb shows in-frame clones only, minus some. Of approximately 300,000 clones listed, around 88% were seen once; the top ten hold around 0.84%. Specimen: peripheral blood. The receptors come from a man aged 30-40 years with acute or convalescent COVID-19.

This chain joins TRBV5-4 and TRBJ2-1; 10 bases map to TRBD2. Germline V CDR1 and CDR2: SGHNT, YYREEE (reference sequence). The CDR3 has 16 residues. V was clipped by 3 bases and J by 2 bases; unmatched bases: 5. In DNA form, the CDR3 reads TGTGCCAGCAGCTCTACTAGCGGGGCGACCTACAATGAGCAGTTCTTC. It codes for CASSSTSGATYNEQFF. Full variable domain (rest looked up from reference TRBV5-4 and TRBJ2-1): ETGVTQSPTHLIKTRGQQVTLRCSSQSGHNTVSWYQQALGQGPQFIFQYYREEENGRGNFPPRFSGLQFPNYSSELNVNALELDDSALYLCASSSTSGATYNEQFFGPGTRLTVL.

The chain has TRBV18 and TRBJ1-2; 7 bases agree with TRBD1. The V gene end was trimmed by 6 bases and the J gene end by 1 base; junction bases not matched to a gene: 17. Per germline, CDR1 KGHSH and CDR2 LQKENI. The CDR3 has 18 amino acids. This CDR3 is CASSQNRDSPSRNYGYTF. The CDR3 nucleotides are TGTGCCAGCTCCCAGAACCGGGACAGTCCCTCGCGTAACTATGGCTACACCTTC.

In this sample, this clone turned up once. This rearrangement joins TRBV18 to TRBJ1-2; tentatively, D is TRBD1 (6 bases). The CDR3 is made up of 14 amino acids. Germline V CDR1 and CDR2: KGHSH, LQKENI. Trimming removed 1 base at V and 3 bases at J, with 9 bases between. CDR3 in DNA: TGTGCCAGCTCACCACAGGGGGTAGACTATGGCTACACCTTC. Its protein is CASSPQGVDYGYTF.

V gene TRBV18 combines with J gene TRBJ1-6; 9 nucleotides line up with TRBD1. Germline-derived CDR1 and CDR2 are KGHSH and LQKENI. The CDR3 loop spans 16 amino acids. J lost 9 bases, V lost 2 bases, and 8 bases had no gene match. The CDR3 is CASSPNRDRVASPLHF. The DNA for the CDR3 is TGTGCCAGCTCACCAAACCGGGACAGGGTGGCTTCACCCCTCCACTTT.

The chain has TRBV5-6 and TRBJ2-5, with TRBD2 as a possible D gene (6 bases). CDR3 length: 14 amino acids. Germline V gene lookup returns CDR1 SGHDT and CDR2 YYEEEE. V dropped 2 bases and J dropped 4 bases, with 12 bases sitting between them. Written as DNA, the CDR3 is TGTGCCAGCAGCTTAATTCGGCGGGGAGAGACCCAGTACTTC. This codes for CASSLIRRGETQYF.

The rearrangement links TRBV29-1 to TRBJ1-1, with D maybe TRBD1 (5 bases). This CDR3 is built from 13 residues. Trimming left V 3 bases short and J 2 bases short, with 10 bases between. From germline, CDR1 is SQVTM and CDR2 ANQGSEA. CDR3 coding DNA: TGCAGCGTTGACAAGGGGCTTAACACTGAAGCTTTCTTT. Its translation: CSVDKGLNTEAFF.

This chain links TRBV12-1 with TRBJ2-3; the D call TRBD2 from the table was never checked on the DNA. TRBV12-1 is reported as a pseudogene. This CDR3 is 16 amino acids long. CDR3 in amino acids: CASSLRCLAATDTQYF. DNA of the CDR3: TGTGCCAGCAGCTTGAGGTGTCTAGCGGCGACAGATACGCAGTATTTT.

This rearrangement joins TRBV30 to TRBJ1-5; weak D call: TRBD1 (6 bases). From germline, CDR1 is GTSNPN and CDR2 SVGIG (reference sequence). The V and J ends lost 3 bases and 0 bases respectively, with 12 bases between them. The CDR3 sequence is 15 residues long. The CDR3 bases are TGTGCCTGGAGCGCCGGACAGCGTAGCAATCAGCCCCAGCATTTT. Residues: CAWSAGQRSNQPQHF.

About this clone: At one boundary the junction diverges from the germline segment, which might be a read error. V is TRBV19 and J is TRBJ2-7; 7 bases map to TRBD1. Germline V gene data show CDR1 as LNHDA and CDR2 as SQIVND (reference sequence). The CDR3 has 14 residues. The CDR3 sequence is CASSLETGPYEQYF. CDR3 bases: TGTGCCAGTAGTTTAGAGACAGGGCCCTACGAGCAGTACTTC.

V is TRBV6-5 and J is TRBJ2-7, with D maybe TRBD1 (5 bases). V was shortened by 4 bases and J by 4 bases, with 17 bases between the two germline ends. CDR1 is MNHEY, CDR2 SVGAGI, per germline. The CDR3 extends over 15 amino acids. Here the CDR3 DNA reads TGTGCCAGCAGTTCCCTCCCAGCAGGGTCGTACGAGCAGTACTTC. This sequence encodes CASSSLPAGSYEQYF.

V usage is TRBV5-1 and J usage is TRBJ2-3; 8 nucleotides match TRBD2. CDR1 SGHRS and CDR2 YFSETQ come from the germline V gene. This CDR3 has 14 residues. V was pared by 4 bases and J by 2 bases, with 3 bases of the junction left unmatched. In DNA, the CDR3 is TGCGCCAGCAGCGCGGGGGGCATCACAGATACGCAGTATTTT. It translates to CASSAGGITDTQYF.

The chain combines TRBV28 with TRBJ1-2; D gene ambiguous. The CDR3 runs to 14 residues. Germline lookup yields CDR1 MDHEN and CDR2 SYDVKM. Trimming removed 0 bases at V and 1 base at J, with 6 bases between. The CDR3 coding sequence is TGTGCCAGCAGTTTATGGGCGGGTAACTATGGCTACACCTTC. Translated: CASSLWAGNYGYTF.

The CDR3 spells CASSLGPGSNTEAFF. In DNA form, the CDR3 reads TGTGCCAGCAGCTTGGGGCCAGGGTCGAACACTGAAGCTTTCTTT. The V call is TRBV5-6, the J call TRBJ1-1; tentative D call: TRBD1 (5 bases). CDR3 length: 15 amino acids. Between the trimmed V and J ends, which lost 0 bases and 1 base, there was a span of 10 bases. Germline lookup yields CDR1 SGHDT and CDR2 YYEEEE.

A remark on this clone: Germline is not matched at one junction end, which may reflect a read error. The gene calls are TRBV6-5 and TRBJ2-5, with D possibly matching TRBD2 (7 bases). CDR1 and CDR2 from the germline V gene are MNHEY and SVGAGI. The CDR3 runs to 15 residues. CDR3 bases: TGTGCCAGCAGTAGACTAGTGGGGGGGCAAGGGACCCAGTACTTC. Translation gives CASSRLVGGQGTQYF.

This sequence joins TRBV27 and TRBJ2-3; 7 bases match TRBD2. Per the germline V gene, CDR1 is MNHEY and CDR2 is SMNVEV (reference sequence). The ends lost 3 bases at V and 1 base at J; junction bases unmatched: 4. The CDR3 is 15 amino acids. The CDR3: CASSFKRGRTDTQYF. CDR3 DNA: TGTGCCAGCAGTTTCAAGCGGGGCCGCACAGATACGCAGTATTTT.

The rearrangement joins TRBV15 to TRBJ1-4, with D perhaps TRBD1 (6 bases). This CDR3 has 14 amino acids. Germline V gene sequence: CDR1 LNHNV, CDR2 YYDKDF (reference sequence). Trimming pared 2 bases from V and 5 bases from J, leaving 9 bases between. The CDR3 region is CATSRSGANEKLFF. The CDR3 nucleotides read TGTGCCACCAGCAGATCAGGGGCGAATGAAAAACTGTTTTTT.

The chain recombines TRBV28 with TRBJ1-6; no definite D call. V was shortened by 8 bases and J by 6 bases, with 11 bases between the two germline ends. The CDR3 is 13 residues long. Germline CDR1 and CDR2: MDHEN and SYDVKM. CDR3 sequence (DNA): TGTGCCAGCGTCTCACTTCCTAATTCACCCCTCCACTTT. Amino acid sequence: CASVSLPNSPLHF.

The chain recombines TRBV29-1 with TRBJ1-1; D is unresolved. CDR1 is SQVTM, CDR2 ANQGSEA, per germline. The CDR3 runs 11 residues. The germline V and J ends were trimmed by 6 bases and 4 bases, with 9 bases remaining between them. The CDR3 region has the DNA TGCAGCGTGTCAGAGGGCACTGAAGCTTTCTTT. Its translation is CSVSEGTEAFF.

This clone was observed a single time. The genes are TRBV29-1 and TRBJ2-3, with D unclear. Trimming left V 4 bases short and J 1 base short, with 12 bases between. The CDR3 consists of 14 residues. Germline lookup yields CDR1 SQVTM and CDR2 ANQGSEA. In DNA, the CDR3 is TGCAGCGTTGTGTCCAGACTTGGCACAGATACGCAGTATTTT. Amino acid sequence: CSVVSRLGTDTQYF.

The J gene is TRBJ2-7, the V gene TRBV7-2; 8 nucleotides agree with TRBD2. The trim removed 1 base at V and 2 bases at J, leaving 4 bases unmatched. Germline V gene lookup returns CDR1 SGHTA and CDR2 FQGNSA. CDR3 size: 15 residues. CDR3 residues: CASSLVAGYTYEQYF. CDR3 in DNA: TGTGCCAGCAGCTTAGTAGCGGGGTACACCTACGAGCAGTACTTC. Full variable domain (missing parts from reference TRBV7-2 and TRBJ2-7): GAGVSQSPSNKVTEKGKDVELRCDPISGHTALYWYRQSLGQGLEFLIYFQGNSAPDKSGLPSDRFSAERTGGSVSTLTIQRTQQEDSAVYLCASSLVAGYTYEQYFGPGTRLTVT.